The rows below give T cell receptor beta chains drawn from one sample of a study of a mutant IDH1 vaccine in newly diagnosed glioma. The repertoire was sequenced with immunoSEQ multiplex PCR; TCRdb's copy has only in-frame clones and lacks some. The data show about 44,000 clones, with around 90% seen just once and just under 4% held by the top ten. Their antigens remain unidentified. This sample comprised PBMCs, obtained from a glioma patient whose treatment included an IDH1 peptide vaccine. Receptors originate from a middle-aged man with glioma. CDR3s include the opening cysteine and the closing phenylalanine or tryptophan.

TRBV27	TRBJ1-2	CASGLAGRNYGYTF
TRBV30	TRBJ2-1	CAWSGQWVTPDVDEQFF
TRBV5-6	TRBJ1-2	CASSFRRTIGGYTF
TRBV27	TRBJ1-5	CASSFPGTPPWGGSNQPQHF
TRBV6-5	TRBJ2-1	CASSTDKGYNEQFF
TRBV18	TRBJ2-2	CASSPVTGGSTGELFF
TRBV29-1	TRBJ1-2	CSVEAGYNYGYTF
TRBV18	TRBJ2-5	CASSPTGEETQYF
TRBV25-1	TRBJ1-5	CASSAGQGHGPQHF
TRBV5-8	TRBJ1-2	CASSFPRVGYTF
TRBV7-2	TRBJ2-1	CASSFYDNRDNEQFF
TRBV2	TRBJ2-5	CASSETAGGHQGTQYF
TRBV5-1	TRBJ2-3	CASTPLAGGPNTQYF
TRBV4-3	TRBJ1-1	CASSQNRGPLTEAFF
TRBV4-2	TRBJ2-3	CASSQDLRLAGSDTQYF
TRBV9	TRBJ2-7	CASSVQDRYGEQYF
TRBV2	TRBJ2-2	CASRLTSSGRTGELFF
TRBV6-5	TRBJ1-2	CASSYSGGTGGYTF
TRBV6-1	TRBJ2-7	CASRKDSYEQYF
TRBV7-2	TRBJ2-5	CASSIGTGGVGETQYF
TRBV15	TRBJ2-2	CATRGGVRATGELFF
TRBV18	TRBJ1-1	CASSKDRAEAFF
TRBV7-6	TRBJ1-1	CASSRQGGTEAFF
TRBV13	TRBJ2-7	CASSLSLNYEQYF
TRBV30	TRBJ2-3	CAWSVTTDTQYF
TRBV6-5	TRBJ2-7	CASSRGGSSYEQYF
TRBV6-5	TRBJ2-3	CASSLQRGASTDTQYF
TRBV4-3	TRBJ1-2	CASSHPGNYGYTF
TRBV5-4	TRBJ1-1	CASSTREATEAFF
TRBV19	TRBJ1-1	CASSIAGTANTEAFF
TRBV7-2	TRBJ2-1	CASSLAGREQFF
TRBV9	TRBJ2-5	CASSGQVRETQYF
TRBV5-1	TRBJ1-1	CASRWNTEAFF
TRBV5-8	TRBJ2-2	CASSLVQGSTGELFF
TRBV2	TRBJ1-1	CASSGNRVRTEAFF
TRBV27	TRBJ1-2	CASGAGGRGYTF
TRBV11-1	TRBJ1-4	CASSLTNEKLFF
TRBV5-4	TRBJ2-5	CASSERGQETQYF
TRBV19	TRBJ1-3	CASGTGTDSGNTIYF
TRBV5-1	TRBJ2-5	CASCPSGPSRVTQYF
TRBV6-5	TRBJ2-1	CASSPSGNNEQFF
TRBV4-1	TRBJ2-7	CASSQEGGRGGMSYEQYF
TRBV30	TRBJ1-1	CAWSVTGREAFF
TRBV27	TRBJ2-7	CASSSWTGFSQYEQYF
TRBV19	TRBJ1-5	CASSGQAQPQHF
TRBV4-2	TRBJ1-4	CASSQDRAANEKLFF
TRBV7-9	TRBJ1-2	CASSAREDYGYTF
TRBV7-9	TRBJ2-1	CASSSQGIGSYNEQFF
TRBV2	TRBJ2-2	CASRTSGVTGELFF
TRBV29-1	TRBJ2-5	CSAGTGTYQETQYF
TRBV28	TRBJ1-3	CASSSSPSGNTIYF
TRBV5-6	TRBJ2-1	CASSLGGQGAGEQFF
TRBV15	TRBJ2-7	CATSRDAGTGVQYF
TRBV19	TRBJ2-2	CAMGERGTGELFF
TRBV4-2	TRBJ1-4	CASSQGTSNEKLFF
TRBV19	TRBJ2-4	CASSITASLAKNIQYF
TRBV2	TRBJ1-5	CASRDNQPQHF
TRBV4-2	TRBJ2-5	CASSTGQGGETQYF
TRBV19	TRBJ1-1	CASSIGWGGGNTEAFF
TRBV2	TRBJ1-2	CASRDVLKYGYTF